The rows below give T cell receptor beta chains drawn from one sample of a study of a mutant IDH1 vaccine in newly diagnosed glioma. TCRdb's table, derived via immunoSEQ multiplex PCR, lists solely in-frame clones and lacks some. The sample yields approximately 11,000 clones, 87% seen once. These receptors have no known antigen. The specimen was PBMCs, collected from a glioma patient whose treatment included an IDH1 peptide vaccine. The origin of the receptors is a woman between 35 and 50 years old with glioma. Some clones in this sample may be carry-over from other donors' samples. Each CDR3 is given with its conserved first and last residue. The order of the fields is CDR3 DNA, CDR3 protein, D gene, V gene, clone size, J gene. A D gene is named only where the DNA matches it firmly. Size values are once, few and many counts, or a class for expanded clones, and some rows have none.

TGTGCCAGCAGCCGGAATCTGAGGACTGAAGCTTTCTTT | CASSRNLRTEAFF | . | TRBV14 | . | TRBJ1-1
TGTGCCAGCACCCAAAGGGTTACTGAGACCCAGTACTTC | CASTQRVTETQYF | . | TRBV28 | large | TRBJ2-5
TGTGCCAGCAGTCCGGGACTAGCGGGAACCGGGGAGCTGTTTTTT | CASSPGLAGTGELFF | TRBD2 | TRBV25-1 | . | TRBJ2-2
TGTGCCAGCTCACCAGGGATAAGTATGAACACTGAAGCTTTCTTT | CASSPGISMNTEAFF | . | TRBV18 | few | TRBJ1-1
TGTGCCTGGGCCCGGGCCTTGATGGCCAAAAACATTCGGTACTTC | CAWARALMAKNIRYF | . | TRBV30 | . | TRBJ2-4
TGTGCCAGCAGCCCACGGGCAGATTGGCAGCCCCAGCATTTT | CASSPRADWQPQHF | . | TRBV6-1 | once | TRBJ1-5
TGTGCCACCAGTCTGAGGGAGTACACAGATACGCAGTATTTT | CATSLREYTDTQYF | . | TRBV15 | . | TRBJ2-3
TGTGCCAGCAGTGGGGACACCCTTAACTATGGCTACACCTTC | CASSGDTLNYGYTF | . | TRBV6-6 | . | TRBJ1-2
TGTGCCAGTAGTACCCTGACAGGGGTGAGCTCTGGGGCCAACGTCCTGACTTTC | CASSTLTGVSSGANVLTF | TRBD1 | TRBV19 | . | TRBJ2-6
TGTGCCAGCAGCTTGGTAGGACAGAGGACCGGGGAGCTGTTTTTT | CASSLVGQRTGELFF | . | TRBV5-6 | . | TRBJ2-2
TGCGCCAGCAGCGGACTAGCGGGGCGTACTAGCACAGATACGCAGTATTTT | CASSGLAGRTSTDTQYF | TRBD2 | TRBV4-1 | . | TRBJ2-3
TGTGCCTGGAGTGTACTGGGGACTAGCGGGTTCGGGCAGTTCTTC | CAWSVLGTSGFGQFF | TRBD2 | TRBV30 | . | TRBJ2-1
TGTGCCAGCTCGACACAGAGCCTCTCTGGAAACACCATATATTTT | CASSTQSLSGNTIYF | . | TRBV7-2 | . | TRBJ1-3